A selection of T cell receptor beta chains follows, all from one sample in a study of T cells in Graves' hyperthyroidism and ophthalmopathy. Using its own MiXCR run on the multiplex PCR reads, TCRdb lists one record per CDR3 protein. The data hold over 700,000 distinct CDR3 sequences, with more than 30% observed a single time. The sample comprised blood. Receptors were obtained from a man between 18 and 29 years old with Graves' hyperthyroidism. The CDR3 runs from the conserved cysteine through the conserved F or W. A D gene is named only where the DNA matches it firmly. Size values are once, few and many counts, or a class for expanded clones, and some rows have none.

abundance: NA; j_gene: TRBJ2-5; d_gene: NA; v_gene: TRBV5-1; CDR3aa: CASSLRTFETQYF; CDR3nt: TGCGCCAGCAGCTTGAGGACGTTTGAGACCCAGTACTTC
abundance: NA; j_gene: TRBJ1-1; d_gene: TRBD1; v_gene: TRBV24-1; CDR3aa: CATSDGTANTEAFF; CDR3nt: TGTGCCACCAGTGACGGGACAGCGAACACTGAAGCTTTCTTT
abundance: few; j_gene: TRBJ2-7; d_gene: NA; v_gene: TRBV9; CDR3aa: CASSVGEQPYEQYF; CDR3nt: TGTGCCAGCAGCGTAGGGGAGCAGCCCTACGAGCAGTACTTC
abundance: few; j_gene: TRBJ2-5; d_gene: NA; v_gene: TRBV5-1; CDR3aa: CASSFRVQEAQYF; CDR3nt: TGCGCCAGCAGCTTTAGAGTCCAAGAGGCCCAGTACTTC
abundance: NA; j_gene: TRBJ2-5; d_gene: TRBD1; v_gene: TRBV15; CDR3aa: CATSRGRGLGETQYF; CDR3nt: TGTGCCACCAGCAGAGGAAGGGGGCTAGGAGAGACCCAGTACTTC
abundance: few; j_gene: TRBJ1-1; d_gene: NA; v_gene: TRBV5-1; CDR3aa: CASSIEGGNTEAFF; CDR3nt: TGTGCCAGTAGTATCGAGGGGGGTAACACTGAAGCTTTCTTT
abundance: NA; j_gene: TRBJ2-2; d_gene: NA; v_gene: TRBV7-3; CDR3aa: CASSFSGPGAGEGVTGELFF; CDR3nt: NA
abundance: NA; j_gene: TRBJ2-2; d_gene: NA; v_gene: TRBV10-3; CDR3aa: CASSEAFTGELFF; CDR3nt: TGTGCCAGCAGTGAAGCATTCACCGGGGAGCTGTTTTTT
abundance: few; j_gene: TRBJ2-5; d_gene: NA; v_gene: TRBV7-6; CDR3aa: CASSSWAEKETQYF; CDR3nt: TGTGCCAGCAGCTCCTGGGCGGAAAAAGAGACCCAGTACTTC
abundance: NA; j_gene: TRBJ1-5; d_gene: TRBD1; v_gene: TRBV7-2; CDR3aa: CASRSGTVLNQPQHF; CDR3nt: TGTGCCAGCAGATCCGGGACAGTGCTCAATCAGCCCCAGCATTTT
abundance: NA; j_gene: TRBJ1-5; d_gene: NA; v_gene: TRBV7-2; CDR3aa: CASSLAAPAQPQHF; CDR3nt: TGTGCCAGCAGCTTAGCCGCACCGGCTCAGCCCCAGCATTTT
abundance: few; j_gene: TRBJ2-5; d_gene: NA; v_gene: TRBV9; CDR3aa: CASSVEAAVQETQYF; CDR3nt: TGTGCCAGCAGCGTAGAGGCAGCCGTTCAAGAGACCCAGTACTTC
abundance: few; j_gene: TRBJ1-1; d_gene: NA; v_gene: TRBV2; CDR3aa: CASSPDEMRTEAFF; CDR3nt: TGTGCCAGCAGCCCGGACGAGATGAGGACTGAAGCTTTCTTT
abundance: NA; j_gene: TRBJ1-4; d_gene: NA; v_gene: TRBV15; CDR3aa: CAASSEGGYEKLFF; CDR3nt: TGTGCCGCCAGCAGCGAGGGTGGTTATGAAAAACTGTTTTTT
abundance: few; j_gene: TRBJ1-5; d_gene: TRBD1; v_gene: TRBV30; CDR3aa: CAWSGQTGETQPQHF; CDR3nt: TGTGCCTGGAGTGGCCAGACAGGGGAGACGCAGCCCCAGCATTTT
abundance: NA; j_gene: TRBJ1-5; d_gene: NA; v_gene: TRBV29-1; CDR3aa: CSVETDSDQPQHF; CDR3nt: TGCAGCGTTGAAACGGATAGCGATCAGCCCCAGCATTTT
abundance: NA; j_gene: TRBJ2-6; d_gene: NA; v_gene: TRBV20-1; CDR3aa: CSAGDNVLTF; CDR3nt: TGCAGTGCCGGGGACAACGTCCTGACTTTC
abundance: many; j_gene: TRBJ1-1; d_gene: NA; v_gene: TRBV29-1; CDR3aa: CSVEFPGTMNTEAFF; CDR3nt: TGCAGCGTTGAATTCCCCGGGACAATGAACACTGAAGCTTTCTTT
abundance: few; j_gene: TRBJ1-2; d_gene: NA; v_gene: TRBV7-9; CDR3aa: CASSLAGTPDGYTF; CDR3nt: TGTGCCAGCAGCTTGGCCGGGACGCCGGATGGCTACACCTTC
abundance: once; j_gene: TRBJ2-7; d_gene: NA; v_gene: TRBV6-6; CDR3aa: CASSPRGGNEQYF; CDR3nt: TGTGCCAGCAGCCCCAGGGGGGGCAACGAGCAGTACTTC
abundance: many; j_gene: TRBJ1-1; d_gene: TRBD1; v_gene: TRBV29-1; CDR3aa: CSVEVRGVSTEAFF; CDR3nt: TGCAGCGTTGAGGTCAGGGGGGTGAGCACTGAAGCTTTCTTT
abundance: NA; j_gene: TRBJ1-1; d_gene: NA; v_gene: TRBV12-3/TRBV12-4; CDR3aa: CASSLLMDTEAFF; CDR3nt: TGTGCCAGCAGTTTATTGATGGACACTGAAGCTTTCTTT
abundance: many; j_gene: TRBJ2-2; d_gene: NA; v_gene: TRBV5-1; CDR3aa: CASSLGRRNTGELFF; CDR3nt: TGTGCCAGCAGCTTAGGCCGGCGGAACACCGGGGAGCTGTTTTTT
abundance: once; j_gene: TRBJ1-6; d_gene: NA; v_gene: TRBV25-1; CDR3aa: CASGRNNSPLHF; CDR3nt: TGTGCCAGTGGAAGGAATAATTCACCCCTCCACTTT
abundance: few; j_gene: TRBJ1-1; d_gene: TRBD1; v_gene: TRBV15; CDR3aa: CATSREFLTGQGNTEAFF; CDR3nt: TGTGCCACCAGCAGAGAATTCCTTACGGGACAGGGGAACACTGAAGCTTTCTTT
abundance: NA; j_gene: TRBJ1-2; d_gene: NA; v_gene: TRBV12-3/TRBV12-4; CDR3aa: CAISFTESYGYTF; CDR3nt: TGTGCCATCAGCTTTACCGAGTCCTATGGCTACACCTTC
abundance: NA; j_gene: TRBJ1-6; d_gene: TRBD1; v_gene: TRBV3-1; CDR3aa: CASSRGGQGVSPLHF; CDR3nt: TGTGCCAGCAGCCGCGGGGGACAGGGGGTATCACCCCTCCACTTT
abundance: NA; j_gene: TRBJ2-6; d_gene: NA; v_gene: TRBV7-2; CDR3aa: CASSLRGRLGANVLTF; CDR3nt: TGTGCCAGCAGCTTACGGGGCAGGCTCGGGGCCAACGTCCTGACTTTC
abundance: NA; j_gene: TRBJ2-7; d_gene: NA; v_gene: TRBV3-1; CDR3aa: CASSQVQGQYF; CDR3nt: TGTGCCAGCAGCCAAGTCCAGGGGCAGTACTTC
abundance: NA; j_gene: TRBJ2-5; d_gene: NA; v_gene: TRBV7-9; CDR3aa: CACSPFSETQYF; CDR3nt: TGTGCCTGCAGCCCTTTTAGTGAGACCCAGTACTTC
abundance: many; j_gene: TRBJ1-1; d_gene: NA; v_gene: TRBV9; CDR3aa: CASSTGETTEAFF; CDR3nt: TGTGCCAGCAGCACGGGGGAGACCACTGAAGCTTTCTTT
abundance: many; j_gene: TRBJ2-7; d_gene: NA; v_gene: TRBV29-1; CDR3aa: CSVKSSYEQYF; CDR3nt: TGCAGCGTTAAGTCCTCCTACGAGCAGTACTTC
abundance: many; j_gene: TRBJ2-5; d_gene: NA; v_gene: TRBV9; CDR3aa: CASSVSVSETQYF; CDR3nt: TGTGCCAGCAGCGTCTCGGTTTCCGAGACCCAGTACTTC
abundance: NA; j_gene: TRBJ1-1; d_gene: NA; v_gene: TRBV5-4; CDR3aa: CASSLGGHRNTEAFF; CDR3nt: TGTGCCAGCAGCTTGGGAGGACACCGGAACACTGAAGCTTTCTTT
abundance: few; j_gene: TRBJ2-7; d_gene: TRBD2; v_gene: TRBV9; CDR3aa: CASSQDLSGAGYF; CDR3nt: TGTGCCAGCAGCCAAGATCTTAGCGGGGCCGGGTACTTC
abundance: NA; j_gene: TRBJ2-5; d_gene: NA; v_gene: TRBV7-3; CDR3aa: CASSYGVQETQYF; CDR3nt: TGTGCCAGCAGTTACGGGGTCCAAGAGACCCAGTACTTC
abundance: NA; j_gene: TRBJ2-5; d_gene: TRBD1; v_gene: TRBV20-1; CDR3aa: CSAGPLRDSQETQYF; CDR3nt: TGCAGTGCTGGCCCTTTAAGGGACAGCCAAGAGACCCAGTACTTC
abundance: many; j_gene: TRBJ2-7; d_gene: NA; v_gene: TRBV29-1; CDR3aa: CSVEWGGRGDEQYF; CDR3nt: TGCAGCGTTGAGTGGGGGGGCAGAGGCGACGAGCAGTACTTC
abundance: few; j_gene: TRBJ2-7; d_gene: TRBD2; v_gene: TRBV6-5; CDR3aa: CASSPERGGFYEQYF; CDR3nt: TGTGCCAGCAGTCCCGAGCGGGGGGGATTCTACGAGCAGTACTTC
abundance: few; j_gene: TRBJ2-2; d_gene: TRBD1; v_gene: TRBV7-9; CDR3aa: CASQGQANTGELFF; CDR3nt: TGTGCCAGCCAGGGACAGGCGAACACCGGGGAGCTGTTTTTT
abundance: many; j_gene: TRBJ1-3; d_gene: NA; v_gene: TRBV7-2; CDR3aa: CASSPPQGNTIYF; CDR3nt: TGTGCCAGCAGCCCGCCCCAGGGTAACACCATATATTTT
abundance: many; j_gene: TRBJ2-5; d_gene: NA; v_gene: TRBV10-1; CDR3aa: CASSESTGETQYF; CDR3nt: TGCGCCAGCAGTGAGTCGACCGGGGAGACCCAGTACTTC
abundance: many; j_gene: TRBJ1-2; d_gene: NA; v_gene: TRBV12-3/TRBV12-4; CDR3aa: CASSPNLGYGYTF; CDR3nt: TGTGCCAGCAGTCCCAACCTAGGCTATGGCTACACCTTC
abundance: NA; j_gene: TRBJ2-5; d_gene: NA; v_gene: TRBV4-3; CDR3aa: CASSQAPRTRETQYF; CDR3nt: TGCGCCAGCAGCCAAGCTCCCCGGACGAGAGAGACCCAGTACTTC
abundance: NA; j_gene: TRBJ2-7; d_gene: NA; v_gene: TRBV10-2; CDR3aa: CASTEQGPTYEQYF; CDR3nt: TGCGCCAGCACCGAACAGGGCCCTACCTACGAGCAGTACTTC
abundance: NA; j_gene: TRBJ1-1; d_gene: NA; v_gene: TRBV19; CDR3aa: CASSIVSGYTEAFF; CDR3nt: TGTGCCAGTAGTATAGTCTCCGGATACACTGAAGCTTTCTTT
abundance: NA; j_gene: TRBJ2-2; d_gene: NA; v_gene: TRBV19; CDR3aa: CASSMRVVTGELFF; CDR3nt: TGTGCCAGTAGTATGAGGGTCGTGACCGGGGAGCTGTTTTTT
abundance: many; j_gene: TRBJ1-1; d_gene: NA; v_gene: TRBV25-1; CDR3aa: CASSGPDLNTEAFF; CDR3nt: TGTGCCAGCAGTGGTCCAGACTTGAACACTGAAGCTTTCTTT
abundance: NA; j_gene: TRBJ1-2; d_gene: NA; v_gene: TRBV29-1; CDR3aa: CSVEDPGNYGYTF; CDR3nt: TGCAGCGTTGAAGATCCGGGCAACTATGGCTACACCTTC
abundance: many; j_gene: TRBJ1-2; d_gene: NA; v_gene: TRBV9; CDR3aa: CASSDAGGLENYGYTF; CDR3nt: TGTGCCAGCAGTGACGCCGGGGGTCTCGAGAACTATGGCTACACCTTC
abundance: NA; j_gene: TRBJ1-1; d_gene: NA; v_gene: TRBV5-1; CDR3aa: CASSTAGAGMAEAFF; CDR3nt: TGCGCCAGCAGCACCGCAGGAGCAGGGATGGCTGAAGCTTTCTTT
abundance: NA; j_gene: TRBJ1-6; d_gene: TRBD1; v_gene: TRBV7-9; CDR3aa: CASSLQGDMTPLHF; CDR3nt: TGTGCCAGCAGCTTACAGGGGGACATGACACCCCTCCACTTT
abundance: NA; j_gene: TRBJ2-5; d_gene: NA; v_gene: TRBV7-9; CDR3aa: CASSLEGGAALVETQYF; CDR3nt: TGTGCCAGCAGCTTAGAGGGCGGGGCGGCGTTGGTGGAGACCCAGTACTTC
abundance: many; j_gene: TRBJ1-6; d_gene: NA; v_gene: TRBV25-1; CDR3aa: CASSESRNSPLHF; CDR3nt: TGTGCCAGCAGTGAATCCAGGAATTCACCCCTCCACTTT
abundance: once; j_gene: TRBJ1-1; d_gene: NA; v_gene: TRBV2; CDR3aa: CAIARPVFKTEAFF; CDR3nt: TGTGCCATCGCCCGGCCCGTGTTTAAGACTGAAGCTTTCTTT